The 28 T cell receptor beta chains below come from one sample, sequenced in a study of blood T cell repertoires in COVID-19. TCRdb's copy holds only in-frame clones and misses some; the assay was immunoSEQ multiplex PCR. Altogether a few hundred thousand clones are present, 85% to 90% being singletons, with the ten largest covering around 9.3%. The source material was PBMCs or T cells enriched from blood (not recorded which). The receptors come from a woman aged 50 to 60 who had recovered from COVID-19.

J is TRBJ2-7 and V is TRBV28; maybe TRBD2 (5 bases). The germline V gene has CDR1 MDHEN and CDR2 SYDVKM. Trimming pared 3 bases from V and 2 bases from J, leaving 14 bases between. The CDR3 length is 15 residues. CDR3 residues: CASSFPTGVTYEQYF. In nucleotides, the CDR3 is TGTGCCAGCAGTTTTCCCACCGGGGTTACCTACGAGCAGTACTTC. The whole variable domain, filled in from reference TRBV28 and TRBJ2-7, reads DVKVTQSSRYLVKRTGEKVFLECVQDMDHENMFWYRQDPGLGLRLIYFSYDVKMKEKGDIPEGYSVSREKKERFSLILESASTNQTSMYLCASSFPTGVTYEQYFGPGTRLTVT.

The V call is TRBV19, the J call TRBJ1-3; D remains unclear. The CDR3 runs to 13 residues. The V and J ends lost 2 bases and 4 bases respectively, with 6 bases between them. Germline-derived CDR1 and CDR2 are LNHDA and SQIVND (reference sequence). The CDR3 sequence is CASSIYRGNTIYF. The CDR3 nucleotides are TGTGCCAGTAGTATATACAGAGGAAACACCATATATTTT.

This clone was detected once. This sequence joins TRBV3-1 (or the pseudogene TRBV3-2) and TRBJ2-5, with D hard to call. V was cut by 1 base and J by 5 bases, with 11 bases left in between. The CDR3 contains 14 residues. Germline CDR1 reads LGHDT; CDR2 reads YNNKEL (reference sequence). CDR3 protein: CASSQGMFGETQYF. The CDR3 nucleotides read TGTGCCAGCAGCCAAGGGATGTTCGGGGAGACCCAGTACTTC.

The V call is TRBV7-3, the J call TRBJ1-6; D not resolved. The CDR3 consists of 14 residues. Germline V CDR1 and CDR2: SGHTA, FQGTGA. Trimming cost V 3 bases and J 9 bases, with 12 bases left between them. CDR3 sequence: CASSFGQAGSPLHF. In DNA form, the CDR3 reads TGTGCCAGCAGCTTCGGTCAGGCGGGTTCACCCCTCCACTTT.

V usage is TRBV2 and J usage is TRBJ1-1, with 11 bases matching TRBD1. Germline CDR1 is SNHLY and CDR2 is FYNNEI. V shed 0 bases, J shed 5 bases, and the junction held 17 bases outside the gene matches. The CDR3 contains 20 residues. The CDR3 DNA sequence: TGTGCCAGCAGTGAAGCGTCTACCTGGACAGGGGGCCTCATTTGGACTGAAGCTTTCTTT. This translates into CASSEASTWTGGLIWTEAFF.

The chain links TRBV6-1 to TRBJ1-2, with D unresolved. CDR1 is MNHNS, CDR2 SASEGT, per germline. CDR3 length equals 12 residues. V shed 1 base and J shed 5 bases, with 5 bases lying between them. CDR3 bases: TGTGCCAGCAGTGAAGTCGGGTATGGCTACACCTTC. Its protein product is CASSEVGYGYTF.

The rearrangement joins TRBV10-2 to TRBJ2-2, with a tentative D call TRBD1 (5 bases). The CDR3 extends over 13 amino acids. Trimming removed 7 bases from V and 3 bases from J, with 9 bases in between. Germline V lookup: CDR1 WSHSY, CDR2 SAAADI. The CDR3 nucleotides are TGCGCCAGCACCCAGGGTCACACCGGGGAGCTGTTTTTT. Residues: CASTQGHTGELFF.

This chain uses TRBV14 with TRBJ1-3; 11 positions agree with TRBD1. J gave up 4 bases and V 5 bases, and 4 bases lay outside the gene matches. The CDR3 covers 15 residues. In germline, CDR1 is SGHDN, CDR2 FVKESK. The CDR3 coding sequence is TGTGCCAGCAGCTGGACAGGGGGCCTCGGAAACACCATATATTTT. Protein sequence: CASSWTGGLGNTIYF.

The V gene is TRBV4-2, the J gene TRBJ1-2; D is perhaps TRBD1 (5 bases). This CDR3 is 17 amino acids long. Germline assignment: CDR1 LGHNA and CDR2 YNFKEQ. Trimming took 2 bases from V and 0 from J, leaving 16 bases between them. DNA for the CDR3: TGTGCCAGCAGCCAATCCCTCCGGGGGTCTACTAACTATGGCTACACCTTC. As protein: CASSQSLRGSTNYGYTF.

The CDR3 sequence: CASSQGPGVSYEQYF. The CDR3 nucleotides read TGTGCCAGCAGCCAAGGGCCAGGGGTCTCCTACGAGCAGTACTTC. The genes are TRBV3-1 (or the pseudogene TRBV3-2) and TRBJ2-7, with D possibly matching TRBD1 (6 bases). V lost 1 base and J 0 bases, leaving 10 bases between the germline ends. The germline V gene has CDR1 LGHDT and CDR2 YNNKEL (reference sequence). CDR3 length: 15 amino acids.

This chain joins TRBV5-1 and TRBJ2-5; TRBD2 agrees at 9 bases. Germline assignment: CDR1 SGHRS and CDR2 YFSETQ. The CDR3 runs 15 residues. The ends lost 4 bases at V and 5 bases at J; junction bases unmatched: 9. The DNA for the CDR3 is TGCGCCAGCAGCCGCACAGCGGGGGGCATGGAGACCCAGTACTTC. Encoded protein: CASSRTAGGMETQYF.

V gene TRBV2 combines with J gene TRBJ1-1; 12 bases fit TRBD1. V shed 6 bases, J shed 6 bases, and the junction held 8 bases outside the gene matches. The CDR3 has 15 residues. Germline CDR1 is SNHLY and CDR2 is FYNNEI. The CDR3 DNA follows: TGTGCCAGCAGGGTAACGGGACAGGGGGCCGCTGAAGCTTTCTTT. Amino acids: CASRVTGQGAAEAFF.

Points on this clone: A single base separates this from a much larger clone, so it may be a read error. Other nucleotide sequences in the sample specify the same CDR3. CDR3 sequence reads: CASSGQGNQPQHF. The CDR3 DNA reads TGTGCCAGCAGTGGACAGGGCAATCAGCCCCAGCATTTT. The genes are TRBV2 and TRBJ1-5; D perhaps matches TRBD1 (6 bases). The germline CDR1 and CDR2 sequences are SNHLY and FYNNEI. The CDR3 has 13 amino acids. V shed 4 bases and J shed 2 bases, with 6 bases lying between them.

This rearrangement joins TRBV3-1 (or the pseudogene TRBV3-2) to TRBJ2-3, with 11 bases that match TRBD2. J gave up 5 bases and V 5 bases, and 6 bases lay outside the gene matches. CDR1 and CDR2 (germline): LGHDT, YNNKEL (reference sequence). This CDR3 contains 15 residues. This CDR3 reads CASSYSGGVGDTQYF. The CDR3 bases are TGTGCCAGCAGCTATAGCGGGGGGGTCGGAGATACGCAGTATTTT.

The gene calls are TRBV7-9 and TRBJ2-7, with 7 bases aligning to TRBD1. Germline V gives CDR1 SEHNR, CDR2 FQNEAQ (reference sequence). This CDR3 has 15 residues. The V segment lost 0 bases and the J segment 2 bases; nucleotides outside the gene matches: 4. Written as DNA, the CDR3 is TGTGCCAGCAGCTTAGCTTCGGGACAGACCTACGAGCAGTACTTC. The encoded protein is CASSLASGQTYEQYF.

The rearrangement uses TRBV5-6 and TRBJ1-3; D possibly corresponds to TRBD1 (5 bases). The CDR3 consists of 16 residues. The ends were cut back, 3 bases at V and 0 bases at J, with 13 bases in the middle. Germline CDR1 is SGHDT and CDR2 is YYEEEE. The CDR3 loop reads CASSWGRRPSGNTIYF. The CDR3 coding sequence is TGTGCCAGCAGCTGGGGCCGGCGTCCCTCTGGAAACACCATATATTTT.

V usage is TRBV12-5 and J usage is TRBJ1-2; D not resolved. V was pared by 2 bases and J by 7 bases, with 11 bases between. The germline gives CDR1 LGHNT, CDR2 FRNRAP. The CDR3 spans 13 residues. The chain's CDR3 is CASGLPTEFGYTF. CDR3 nucleotides: TGTGCTAGTGGTTTGCCTACAGAGTTTGGCTACACCTTC.

The gene calls are TRBV18 and TRBJ2-1; 8 bases match TRBD2. CDR1 is KGHSH and CDR2 is LQKENI in the germline V gene. J gave up 4 bases and V 0 bases, and 8 bases lay outside the gene matches. CDR3 length: 17 amino acids. In nucleotides, the CDR3 is TGTGCCAGCTCACCACCCGTGTCGGGGGGGAGTTACAATGAGCAGTTCTTC. Its protein product is CASSPPVSGGSYNEQFF. The variable domain in full, with the rest retrieved from reference TRBV18 and TRBJ2-1, is NAGVMQNPRHLVRRRGQEARLRCSPMKGHSHVYWYRQLPEEGLKFMVYLQKENIIDESGMPKERFSAEFPKEGPSILRIQQVVRGDSAAYFCASSPPVSGGSYNEQFFGPGTRLTVL.

The chain links TRBV7-8 to TRBJ2-2; D call uncertain. Germline CDR1 SGHVS, CDR2 FQNEAQ. Trimming pared 1 base from V and 7 bases from J, leaving 7 bases between. The CDR3 has 13 residues. Written as DNA, the CDR3 is TGTGCCAGCAGCTTAGTCCCGGGCGGGGAGCTGTTTTTT. This encodes CASSLVPGGELFF.

The chain joins TRBV4-1 to TRBJ1-2, with a tentative D call TRBD1 (6 bases). The CDR3 length is 17 residues. Germline lookup yields CDR1 MGHRA and CDR2 YSYEKL. Trimming removed 0 bases from V and 2 bases from J, with 16 bases in between. CDR3 bases: TGCGCCAGCAGCCAAGACCCGTCAACAGGGACGAACTATGGCTACACCTTC. Translated, it gives CASSQDPSTGTNYGYTF.

This chain uses TRBV7-9 with TRBJ2-1; a weak D match, TRBD1 (5 bases). V was cut by 1 base and J by 2 bases, with 9 bases left in between. Germline values: CDR1 SEHNR, CDR2 FQNEAQ (reference sequence). This CDR3 has 15 residues. As DNA, the CDR3 is TGTGCCAGCAGCTTAGTAGGGGTAGCCTACAATGAGCAGTTCTTC. This gives the protein CASSLVGVAYNEQFF.

V and J are TRBV2 and TRBJ1-1, with D uncertain. Trimming stripped 6 bases from V and 4 bases from J, with 18 bases between. Germline V gives CDR1 SNHLY, CDR2 FYNNEI. The length of the CDR3 is 15 residues. CDR3 bases: TGTGCCAGCAGACCAACGGAGGTGCGAGGCACTGAAGCTTTCTTT. The encoded protein is CASRPTEVRGTEAFF.

The V and J genes are TRBV19 and TRBJ1-1, with D perhaps matching TRBD1 (5 bases). In germline, CDR1 is LNHDA, CDR2 SQIVND (reference sequence). CDR3 length: 14 amino acids. With 7 bases removed from V and 2 bases from J, the gap between germline ends came to 14 bases. CDR3 residues: CASTLQAPNTEAFF. CDR3 bases: TGTGCCAGTACCCTACAGGCCCCCAACACTGAAGCTTTCTTT.

The rearrangement joins TRBV19 to TRBJ2-2, with D possibly matching TRBD1 (5 bases). This CDR3 contains 18 residues. V was shortened by 3 bases and J by 7 bases, with 24 bases between the two germline ends. Germline V gene lookup returns CDR1 LNHDA and CDR2 SQIVND (reference sequence). This chain's CDR3 is CASSIRPPLAGSSGELFF. CDR3 DNA sequence: TGTGCCAGTAGTATCCGGCCCCCCCTCGCAGGGTCGAGCGGGGAGCTGTTTTTT.

The chain employs TRBV4-3 and TRBJ2-3; 10 positions agree with TRBD2. After removal of 2 bases from V and 7 bases from J, the junction contained 9 bases not matched to a gene. Germline CDR1 reads LGHNA; CDR2 reads YSLEER. The CDR3 covers 16 residues. DNA for the CDR3: TGCGCCAGCAGCCAAAGTCCCGGGACTAGCGTGAATACGCAGTATTTT. Protein product: CASSQSPGTSVNTQYF.

CDR3 nucleotide sequence: TGTGCCAGCACTCTCCAGGGGGGCCCAAGGGATTCACCCCTCCACTTT. Translation gives CASTLQGGPRDSPLHF. This chain uses TRBV28 with TRBJ1-6; 7 bases agree with TRBD1. The CDR3 totals 16 residues. In germline, CDR1 is MDHEN, CDR2 SYDVKM. V was clipped by 7 bases and J by 8 bases; unmatched bases: 14.

The chain carries TRBV5-4 and TRBJ2-7; D remains ambiguous. From germline, CDR1 is SGHNT and CDR2 YYREEE (reference sequence). The CDR3 loop spans 11 amino acids. V shed 3 bases and J shed 3 bases, with 4 bases lying between them. CDR3 amino acids: CASSSYYEQYF. DNA for the CDR3: TGTGCCAGCAGCTCCTACTACGAGCAGTACTTC.

CDR3 DNA: TGTGCCTGGAGTGTAGGGACAGGGGACGAGCAGTACTTC. Translation: CAWSVGTGDEQYF. The chain uses TRBV30 and TRBJ2-7, with 10 bases aligning to TRBD1. CDR1 is GTSNPN and CDR2 is SVGIG in the germline V gene (reference sequence). J was trimmed by 5 bases and V by 0 bases; bases with no gene match: 1. The CDR3 sequence is 13 residues long.